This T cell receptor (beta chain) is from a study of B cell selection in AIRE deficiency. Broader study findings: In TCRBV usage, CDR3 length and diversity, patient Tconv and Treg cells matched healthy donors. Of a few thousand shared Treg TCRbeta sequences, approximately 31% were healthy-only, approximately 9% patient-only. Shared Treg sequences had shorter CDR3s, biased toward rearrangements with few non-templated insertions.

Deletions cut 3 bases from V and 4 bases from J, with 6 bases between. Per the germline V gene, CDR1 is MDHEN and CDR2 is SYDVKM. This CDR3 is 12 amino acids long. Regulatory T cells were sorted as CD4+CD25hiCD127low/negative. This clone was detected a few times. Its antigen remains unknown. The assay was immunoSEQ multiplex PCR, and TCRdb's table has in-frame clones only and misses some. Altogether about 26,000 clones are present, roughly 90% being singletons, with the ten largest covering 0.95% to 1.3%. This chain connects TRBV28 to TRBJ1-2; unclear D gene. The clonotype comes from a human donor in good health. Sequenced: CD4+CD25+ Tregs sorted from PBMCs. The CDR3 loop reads CASSFESYGYTF. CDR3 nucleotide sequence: TGTGCCAGCAGTTTTGAGTCCTATGGCTACACCTTC.